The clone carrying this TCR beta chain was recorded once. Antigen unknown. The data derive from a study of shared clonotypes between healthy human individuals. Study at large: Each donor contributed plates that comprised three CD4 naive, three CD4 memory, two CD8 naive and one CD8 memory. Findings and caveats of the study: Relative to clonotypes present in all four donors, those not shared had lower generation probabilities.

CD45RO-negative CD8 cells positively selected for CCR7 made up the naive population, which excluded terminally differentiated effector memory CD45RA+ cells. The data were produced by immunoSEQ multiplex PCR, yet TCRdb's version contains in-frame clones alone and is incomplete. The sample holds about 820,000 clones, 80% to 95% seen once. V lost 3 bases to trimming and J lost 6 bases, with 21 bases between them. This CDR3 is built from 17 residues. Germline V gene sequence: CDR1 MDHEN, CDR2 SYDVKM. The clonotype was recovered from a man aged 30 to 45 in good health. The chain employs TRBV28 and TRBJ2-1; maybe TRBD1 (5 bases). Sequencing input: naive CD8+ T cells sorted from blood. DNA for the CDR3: TGTGCCAGCAGTTTTTCTCCAGGGTCGTCACCCCTCAATGAGCAGTTCTTC. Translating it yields CASSFSPGSSPLNEQFF.